This T cell receptor beta chain comes out of a study of glioma-infiltrating T cells. TCR alpha and beta CDR3 regions were amplified from RNA using iRepertoire nested multiplex PCR. TCRdb re-called the multiplex PCR reads through MiXCR, storing one row per CDR3 protein. Of 400,000 or so distinct CDR3 sequences in the sample, 41% were seen once. Germline V gene data show CDR1 as MGHRA and CDR2 as YSYEKL. J gave up 4 bases and V 2 bases, and 5 bases lay outside the gene matches. CDR3 size: 15 residues. The clonotype originates from a human donor with low-grade glioma or glioblastoma, undergoing nonglioma brain surgery, or in good health (not recorded which). The chain recombines TRBV4-1 with TRBJ2-3; TRBD2 matches at 8 bases. Source material: glioma tissue, nonneoplastic brain tissue, or PBMCs (not recorded which). This chain's CDR3 is CASSQKGAGADTQYF. The DNA for the CDR3 is TGCGCCAGCAGCCAAAAGGGAGCGGGAGCAGATACGCAGTATTTT.